The 9 T cell receptor beta chains given below trace back to one sample, sequenced in a study of shared clonotypes between healthy human individuals. CD45RO-negative, CCR7-positively selected cells formed the naive CD8 fraction, excluding terminally differentiated effector memory CD45RA+ cells. Measured with immunoSEQ multiplex PCR; TCRdb has only the in-frame clones, and not every one. The table lists more than 2 million clones, 85% to 95% of them singletons, with 0.85% to 1.2% in the top ten. The sequenced sample consisted of naive CD8+ T cells sorted from blood. These receptors were obtained from a man aged 18 to 30 in good health.

The gene calls are TRBV30 and TRBJ2-7; D ambiguous. Trimming removed 0 bases at V and 0 bases at J, with 9 bases between. From germline, CDR1 is GTSNPN and CDR2 SVGIG (reference sequence). This CDR3 contains 14 residues. CDR3 in DNA: TGTGCCTGGAGTGTACCGGCGGTCTCCTACGAGCAGTACTTC. Translated, it gives CAWSVPAVSYEQYF.

The chain employs TRBV11-2 and TRBJ1-2; TRBD1 aligns across 7 bases. Per the germline V gene, CDR1 is SGHAT and CDR2 is FQNNGV. V was pared by 6 bases and J by 4 bases, with 8 bases of the junction left unmatched. The CDR3 is made up of 14 amino acids. The CDR3 sequence: CASSHIEGAYGYTF. The CDR3 nucleotides are TGTGCCAGCAGTCACATCGAGGGGGCCTATGGCTACACCTTC.

Regarding this clone: At the DNA level, this CDR3 is encoded by other sequences in the same sample as well. The V gene is TRBV9, the J gene TRBJ2-3; TRBD2 aligns across 15 bases. Trimming removed 0 bases from V and 3 bases from J; junction bases left unmatched: 2. The CDR3 contains 17 residues. CDR1 is SGDLS, CDR2 YYNGEE, per germline. The DNA for the CDR3 is TGTGCCAGCAGCGTAGAGGGGACTAGCGGGGGGACAGATACGCAGTATTTT. This translates into CASSVEGTSGGTDTQYF.

As concerns this clone: This sample also contains other DNA sequences that code for the same CDR3. The chain couples TRBV2 to TRBJ2-7; D unresolved. Trimming stripped 2 bases from V and 0 bases from J, with 5 bases between. CDR1 and CDR2 from the germline V gene are SNHLY and FYNNEI. This CDR3 has 13 residues. CDR3 region: CASSEYVSYEQYF. The CDR3 bases are TGTGCCAGCAGTGAATATGTCTCCTACGAGCAGTACTTC. Together with reference TRBV2 and TRBJ2-7, the CDR3 gives the full variable domain: EPEVTQTPSHQVTQMGQEVILRCVPISNHLYFYWYRQILGQKVEFLVSFYNNEISEKSEIFDDQFSVERPDGSNFTLKIRSTKLEDSAMYFCASSEYVSYEQYFGPGTRLTVT.

A note on this clone: Other DNA sequences in this sample translate to the same CDR3. The genes are TRBV4-1 and TRBJ2-7; 7 positions match TRBD1. V was pared by 3 bases and J by 4 bases, with 3 bases of the junction left unmatched. This CDR3 spans 13 amino acids. Germline values: CDR1 MGHRA, CDR2 YSYEKL. CDR3 nucleotides: TGCGCCAGCAGCCACGACAGGGCTTACGAGCAGTACTTC. Its protein is CASSHDRAYEQYF.

With regard to this clone: Within the sample, other DNA sequences also encode this same CDR3. Here the CDR3 DNA reads TGCGCCAGCAGTGAGTCCGTGGGTTACGAGCAGTACTTC. It translates to CASSESVGYEQYF. J is TRBJ2-7 and V is TRBV10-1; D uncertain. CDR1 WNHNN and CDR2 SYGVQD come from the germline V gene (reference sequence). The V gene lost 0 bases and the J gene lost 4 bases, with 7 bases spanning the gap. This CDR3 has 13 residues.

The chain couples TRBV5-6 to TRBJ1-4, with D uncertain. Germline CDR1 reads SGHDT; CDR2 reads YYEEEE. The length of the CDR3 is 14 residues. Trimming left V 0 bases short and J 8 bases short, with 11 bases between. The CDR3 loop reads CASSLGASVEKLFF. CDR3 DNA: TGTGCCAGCAGCTTGGGTGCCAGTGTCGAAAAACTGTTTTTT.

V and J are TRBV6-6 and TRBJ2-7; 8 nucleotides agree with TRBD1. V shed 5 bases and J 5 bases; nucleotides not matched to a gene: 8. Germline V gene sequence: CDR1 MNHNY, CDR2 SVGAGI (reference sequence). The CDR3 extends over 14 amino acids. In DNA form, the CDR3 reads TGTGCCAGCAGTGTACAGGGGGGTGGCCACGAGCAGTACTTC. Translated, it gives CASSVQGGGHEQYF.

The CDR3 DNA is TGTGCCAGCAGCGTAAGGACAGGGGACACTGAAGCTTTCTTT. Translated: CASSVRTGDTEAFF. The J gene is TRBJ1-1, the V gene TRBV5-6, with 9 bases fitting TRBD1. Germline assignment: CDR1 SGHDT and CDR2 YYEEEE. The CDR3 is 14 residues long. V shed 4 bases, J shed 3 bases, and the junction held 4 bases outside the gene matches.